This TCR beta chain was identified during a study of cytomegalovirus exposure and HLA in healthy donors. The CDR3 has 14 residues. Germline-derived CDR1 and CDR2 are SGHVS and FQNEAQ. V was clipped by 1 base and J by 2 bases, with 6 bases between them. A multiplex PCR was run with 60 Vbeta primers and 13 Jbeta primers. Repertoires were generated with immunoSEQ multiplex PCR, while TCRdb's copy carries only in-frame clones and drops some. The sample data list roughly 120,000 clones. Sequenced input: PBMCs. V is TRBV7-8 and J is TRBJ1-3; weak D call: TRBD1 (5 bases). The origin of this receptor is a man in his late teens or twenties in good health and CMV-seronegative. This chain's CDR3 is CASSLGQTGNTIYF. The CDR3 bases are TGTGCCAGCAGCTTAGGACAGACTGGAAACACCATATATTTT.